These 28 T cell receptor beta chains were sequenced from one sample in a study of tumor-infiltrating lymphocytes in localized non-small cell lung cancer. Here immunoSEQ multiplex PCR was the method, and the copy in TCRdb shows in-frame clones only, minus some. This table holds roughly 24,000 clones, 69% found once. The sample taken for sequencing was lung tumor tissue. Every receptor here comes from a human donor with non-small cell lung cancer.

The gene calls are TRBV7-9 and TRBJ2-5; possibly TRBD1 for D (6 bases). The CDR3 is made up of 14 amino acids. Trimming removed 7 bases from V and 3 bases from J, with 15 bases in between. Germline loops: CDR1 SEHNR, CDR2 FQNEAQ (reference sequence). The CDR3 sequence: CASTSSDREETQYF. CDR3 DNA: TGTGCCAGCACCTCCTCGGACAGAGAAGAGACCCAGTACTTC. The variable domain in full, completed from reference TRBV7-9 and TRBJ2-5, reads DTGVSQNPRHKITKRGQNVTFRCDPISEHNRLYWYRQTLGQGPEFLTYFQNEAQLEKSRLLSDRFSAERPKGSFSTLEIQRTEQGDSAMYLCASTSSDREETQYFGPGTRLLVL.

This chain joins TRBV10-3 and TRBJ2-7; tentative D call: TRBD1 (6 bases). Germline CDR1 is ENHRY and CDR2 is SYGVKD. V lost 8 bases and J lost 2, with 10 bases in between. The CDR3 has 12 amino acids. The DNA of the CDR3 is TGTGCCATCGGGGACACTCCCTACGAGCAGTACTTC. Its protein product is CAIGDTPYEQYF.

The CDR3, as DNA: TGTGCCAGCAGCTCCCGGGACAGGGGGCCTGAGGCCGGGGAGCTGTTTTTT. Protein sequence: CASSSRDRGPEAGELFF. V is TRBV7-2 and J is TRBJ2-2; 12 bases match TRBD1. V shed 4 bases, J shed 6 bases, and the junction held 9 bases outside the gene matches. The CDR3 spans 17 residues. Germline-derived CDR1 and CDR2 are SGHTA and FQGNSA.

V and J are TRBV18 and TRBJ1-1; D uncertain. Between the trimmed V and J ends, which lost 4 bases and 0 bases, there was a span of 12 bases. Germline V gives CDR1 KGHSH, CDR2 LQKENI. The CDR3 has 15 residues. Written as DNA, the CDR3 is TGTGCCAGCTCACGTACAGACCAAATGAACACTGAAGCTTTCTTT. This translates into CASSRTDQMNTEAFF.

The CDR3 DNA sequence: TGTGCCAGCAGCCAAGTACGAGCGGGAGGCTACAATGAGCAGTTCTTC. Translated: CASSQVRAGGYNEQFF. The V gene is TRBV9, the J gene TRBJ2-1, with 9 bases fitting TRBD2. This CDR3 spans 16 amino acids. Trimming removed 4 bases from V and 3 bases from J; junction bases left unmatched: 8. In germline, CDR1 is SGDLS, CDR2 YYNGEE. Using reference TRBV9 and TRBJ2-1 for the parts outside the CDR3, the full variable domain is DSGVTQTPKHLITATGQRVTLRCSPRSGDLSVYWYQQSLDQGLQFLIQYYNGEERAKGNILERFSAQQFPDLHSELNLSSLELGDSALYFCASSQVRAGGYNEQFFGPGTRLTVL.

The chain recombines TRBV30 with TRBJ1-1; 7 positions agree with TRBD1. The germline CDR1 and CDR2 sequences are GTSNPN and SVGIG (reference sequence). CDR3 size: 14 residues. V lost 5 bases and J lost 0; bases outside the gene matches: 6. This chain's CDR3 is CAWGGQNLNTEAFF. CDR3 sequence (DNA): TGTGCCTGGGGGGGACAGAATCTGAACACTGAAGCTTTCTTT.

The chain is built from TRBV5-1 and TRBJ2-1, with 12 bases that match TRBD2. The CDR3 is 17 residues long. Germline trimming cut 4 bases from V and 0 bases from J; bases unmatched to any gene: 5. CDR1 is SGHRS, CDR2 YFSETQ, per germline. The CDR3 region is CASSPTSGSLSYNEQFF. CDR3 in DNA: TGCGCCAGCAGCCCGACTAGCGGGAGCCTCTCCTACAATGAGCAGTTCTTC.

J is TRBJ2-7 and V is TRBV27, with 7 nucleotides matching TRBD1. CDR3 length equals 15 residues. V shed 6 bases, J shed 0 bases, and the junction held 8 bases outside the gene matches. Germline CDR1 reads MNHEY; CDR2 reads SMNVEV (reference sequence). The CDR3 DNA follows: TGTGCCAGCAGCCGACAGGGTTGGGGCTCCTACGAGCAGTACTTC. Translating gives CASSRQGWGSYEQYF.

The chain carries TRBV19 and TRBJ1-5; TRBD1 aligns across 8 bases. The ends lost 7 bases at V and 2 bases at J; junction bases unmatched: 7. CDR1 is LNHDA and CDR2 is SQIVND in the germline V gene (reference sequence). The CDR3 runs 15 residues. CDR3 loop: CASKLDRVGNQPQHF. The CDR3 DNA sequence: TGTGCCAGTAAATTGGACAGGGTAGGCAATCAGCCCCAGCATTTT.

The V call is TRBV11-3, the J call TRBJ1-1; perhaps TRBD1 as D (5 bases). The germline V and J ends were trimmed by 5 bases and 2 bases, with 15 bases remaining between them. Germline CDR1 SGHNT, CDR2 YENEEA. The CDR3 totals 15 residues. The CDR3 region has the DNA TGTGCCAGCAGCACGCGCGGGACGGTCAACACTGAAGCTTTCTTT. As protein: CASSTRGTVNTEAFF.

The genes are TRBV6-5 and TRBJ2-3, with TRBD2 matching 7 bases. Germline CDR1 reads MNHEY; CDR2 reads SVGAGI. The trim removed 5 bases at V and 0 bases at J, leaving 5 bases unmatched. This CDR3 spans 15 amino acids. The CDR3 is CASSPGLPSTDTQYF. Written as DNA, the CDR3 is TGTGCCAGCAGTCCGGGACTACCTAGCACAGATACGCAGTATTTT.

Comment on this clone: A much larger clone differs from this one at a single base, so this may be a read error. The CDR3 loop is CASTLGNTEAFF. The DNA of the CDR3 is TGTGCCAGCACCTTGGGGAACACTGAAGCTTTCTTT. This rearrangement joins TRBV6-6 to TRBJ1-1; D remains ambiguous. The germline V and J ends were trimmed by 7 bases and 1 base, with 7 bases remaining between them. This CDR3 contains 12 residues. The germline V gene encodes CDR1 MNHNY and CDR2 SVGAGI (reference sequence).

The chain joins TRBV4-3 to TRBJ2-3; D gene uncertain. Trimming left V 1 base short and J 0 bases short, with 8 bases between. CDR3 size: 15 residues. CDR1 and CDR2 (germline): LGHNA, YSLEER. The CDR3 bases are TGCGCCAGCAGCCAAGGCGGAGCCAGCACAGATACGCAGTATTTT. Encoded protein: CASSQGGASTDTQYF.

A single count supports this clone. The chain combines TRBV5-1 with TRBJ1-2; D is perhaps TRBD1 (6 bases). V shed 4 bases and J shed 1 base, with 20 bases lying between them. Germline CDR1 SGHRS, CDR2 YFSETQ. The CDR3 runs 17 residues. CDR3 protein: CASSDGVDSYYNYGYTF. The CDR3 DNA sequence: TGCGCCAGCAGCGACGGGGTGGACAGTTACTATAACTATGGCTACACCTTC.

The chain recombines TRBV11-1 with TRBJ2-5; D may be TRBD1 (6 bases). In germline, CDR1 is SGHAT, CDR2 FQDESV (reference sequence). The germline V and J ends were trimmed by 5 bases and 3 bases, with 13 bases remaining between them. The CDR3 totals 14 residues. Written as DNA, the CDR3 is TGTGCCAGCAGCCCTAGGGGGTCGGAAGAGACCCAGTACTTC. Encoded protein: CASSPRGSEETQYF.

In its sample, this clone was seen once. The chain carries TRBV6-5 and TRBJ2-3; D unclear. The V end was cut by 10 bases, the J end by 6 bases, with 11 bases between. Per germline, CDR1 MNHEY and CDR2 SVGAGI. CDR3 length: 11 residues. The CDR3 DNA reads TGTGCCACCCAGGTGAGGGATACGCAGTATTTT. Its protein product is CATQVRDTQYF.

This clone appeared a few times. The chain couples TRBV4-3 to TRBJ1-4; D gene uncertain. The CDR3 spans 13 residues. CDR1 and CDR2 (germline): LGHNA, YSLEER. The V end lost 0 bases, the J end lost 8 bases, and 7 bases lay between the germline ends. CDR3 nucleotides: TGCGCCAGCAGCCAAGAAGGCGGGGAAAAACTGTTTTTT. Translating gives CASSQEGGEKLFF.

The V gene is TRBV9, the J gene TRBJ1-1; weak D call: TRBD1 (6 bases). There are 16 residues in the CDR3. V dropped 3 bases and J dropped 2 bases, with 17 bases sitting between them. Germline values: CDR1 SGDLS, CDR2 YYNGEE. For the CDR3, the DNA is TGTGCCAGCAGCGCCGTCGGGGCAGGGGAAAACACTGAAGCTTTCTTT. It codes for CASSAVGAGENTEAFF.

The rearrangement uses TRBV6-6 and TRBJ2-7; the D gene could be TRBD1 or TRBD2 (6 bases each). Germline CDR1 reads MNHNY; CDR2 reads SVGAGI (reference sequence). V lost 2 bases and J 2 bases, leaving 13 bases between the germline ends. This CDR3 has 15 residues. CDR3: CASSYGGGETYEQYF. CDR3 sequence (DNA): TGTGCCAGCAGTTACGGGGGCGGGGAGACCTACGAGCAGTACTTC.

The genes are TRBV2 and TRBJ1-1; 8 positions agree with TRBD1. CDR3 length: 14 residues. V gave up 6 bases and J gave up 5 bases; unmatched junction bases: 8. Germline V gives CDR1 SNHLY, CDR2 FYNNEI. Here the CDR3 DNA reads TGTGCCAGCAGGGACAGGGTAAGACGGACTGAAGCTTTCTTT. This translates into CASRDRVRRTEAFF.

Here the CDR3 reads CASSAPLIGYTF. The CDR3 DNA reads as TGTGCCAGCAGCGCACCCCTGATCGGCTACACCTTC. V and J are TRBV9 and TRBJ1-2; D remains unclear. V lost 3 bases to trimming and J lost 8 bases, with 11 bases between them. CDR1 and CDR2 (germline): SGDLS, YYNGEE. The CDR3 runs to 12 residues.

The sample holds a few counts of this clone. This rearrangement joins TRBV19 to TRBJ2-7; TRBD2 matches at 7 bases. Losses at the gene ends were 1 base for V and 7 bases for J; bases not matched to a gene: 10. The CDR3 has 15 residues. Germline CDR1 is LNHDA and CDR2 is SQIVND (reference sequence). The CDR3 bases are TGTGCCAGTAGTATAGCGGGAGGACCCCACTGGGAGCAGTACTTC. Encoded protein: CASSIAGGPHWEQYF.

In its sample, this clone was seen a few times. The chain joins TRBV9 to TRBJ1-5, with 10 nucleotides matching TRBD1. Losses at the gene ends were 4 bases for V and 4 bases for J; bases not matched to a gene: 5. Per germline, CDR1 SGDLS and CDR2 YYNGEE. The CDR3 consists of 15 residues. The CDR3 is CASSPGQGYNQPQHF. The CDR3 nucleotides read TGTGCCAGCAGCCCGGGACAGGGGTATAATCAGCCCCAGCATTTT.

In this sample, this clone turned up once. The V gene is TRBV11-2, the J gene TRBJ2-1; TRBD2 matches 13 bases. This CDR3 is built from 15 residues. Trimming took 3 bases from V and 9 from J; bases not matched to a gene: 5. CDR1 and CDR2 from the germline V gene are SGHAT and FQNNGV. The CDR3 DNA reads as TGTGCCAGCAGCTTGGGACTAGCGGGAACAGGTGAGCAGTTCTTC. The encoded protein is CASSLGLAGTGEQFF.

The V gene is TRBV5-8, the J gene TRBJ2-5, with TRBD2 matching over 9 bases. The tail of the sequence fits TRBJ2-7 better, so the J call may be wrong. Germline-derived CDR1 and CDR2 are SGHTS and YDEGEE. The CDR3 contains 14 residues. The CDR3 nucleotides read TGTGCCAGCAGCTTGGAGGCTAGCGGGAACGAGCAGTACTTC. This gives the protein CASSLEASGNEQYF.

The chain couples TRBV4-1 to TRBJ2-5; D possibly matches TRBD1 or TRBD2 (5 bases each). Germline values: CDR1 MGHRA, CDR2 YSYEKL. This CDR3 has 15 amino acids. Trimming stripped 0 bases from V and 6 bases from J, with 14 bases between. The chain's CDR3 is CASSQDLGDEKTQYF. The CDR3 DNA reads as TGCGCCAGCAGCCAAGATTTGGGGGATGAGAAGACCCAGTACTTC.

This clone appeared a single time. The chain couples TRBV28 to TRBJ2-7, with no clear D. The germline V and J ends were trimmed by 6 bases and 0 bases, with 9 bases remaining between them. This CDR3 is 13 amino acids long. CDR1 MDHEN and CDR2 SYDVKM come from the germline V gene. The CDR3 nucleotides read TGTGCCAGCAGCTCTAGGGTCTCCTACGAGCAGTACTTC. Its translation: CASSSRVSYEQYF.

This clone was counted a few times. The chain recombines TRBV6-6 with TRBJ1-5; tentatively, D is TRBD1 (5 bases). The CDR3 loop spans 13 amino acids. Germline V lookup: CDR1 MNHNY, CDR2 SVGAGI (reference sequence). With 7 bases removed from V and 5 bases from J, the gap between germline ends came to 12 bases. CDR3 DNA sequence: TGTGCCAGCACGGAGGGGACCCATCAGCCCCAGCATTTT. This translates into CASTEGTHQPQHF.